The text below deals with one T cell receptor (beta chain). This sample stems from a study of ipilimumab plus nivolumab after autologous stem cell transplantation. The protocol was immunoSEQ multiplex PCR, while the TCRdb copy is restricted to in-frame clones and leaves out a portion. The repertoire has around 13,000 clones, around four fifths of them found once; the top ten carry around 15%. Sample: PBMCs, taken in a trial of ipilimumab plus nivolumab as post-transplant consolidation. This sequence originates from a male donor with diffuse large B-cell lymphoma.

The CDR3: CASSSIAGGPGNEQFF. The CDR3 region has the DNA TGTGCCAGTAGTTCAATAGCGGGGGGGCCGGGCAATGAGCAGTTCTTC. The chain links TRBV19 to TRBJ2-1; 11 positions match TRBD2. CDR1 and CDR2 from the germline V gene are LNHDA and SQIVND (reference sequence). J gave up 6 bases and V 5 bases, and 9 bases lay outside the gene matches. CDR3 size: 16 residues.